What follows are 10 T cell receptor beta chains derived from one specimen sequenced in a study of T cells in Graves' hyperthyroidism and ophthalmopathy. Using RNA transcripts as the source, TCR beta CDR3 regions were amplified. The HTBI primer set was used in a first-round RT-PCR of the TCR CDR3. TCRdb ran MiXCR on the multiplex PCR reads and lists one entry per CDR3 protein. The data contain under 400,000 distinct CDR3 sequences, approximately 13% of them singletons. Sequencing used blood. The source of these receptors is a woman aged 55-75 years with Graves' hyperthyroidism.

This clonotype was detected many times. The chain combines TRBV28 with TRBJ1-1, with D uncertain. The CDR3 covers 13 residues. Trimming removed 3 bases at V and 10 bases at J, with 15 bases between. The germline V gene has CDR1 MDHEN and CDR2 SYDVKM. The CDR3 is CASSFTDRYSAFF. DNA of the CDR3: TGTGCCAGCAGTTTCACCGATCGCTACTCAGCTTTCTTT. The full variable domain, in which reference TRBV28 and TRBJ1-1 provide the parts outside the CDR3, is DVKVTQSSRYLVKRTGEKVFLECVQDMDHENMFWYRQDPGLGLRLIYFSYDVKMKEKGDIPEGYSVSREKKERFSLILESASTNQTSMYLCASSFTDRYSAFFGQGTRLTVV.

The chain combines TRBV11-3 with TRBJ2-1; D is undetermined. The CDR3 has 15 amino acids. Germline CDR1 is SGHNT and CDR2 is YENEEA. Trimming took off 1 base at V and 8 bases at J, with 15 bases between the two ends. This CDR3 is CASSLGPSKYDEQFF. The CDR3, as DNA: TGTGCCAGCAGCTTAGGTCCGTCAAAATACGATGAGCAGTTCTTC.

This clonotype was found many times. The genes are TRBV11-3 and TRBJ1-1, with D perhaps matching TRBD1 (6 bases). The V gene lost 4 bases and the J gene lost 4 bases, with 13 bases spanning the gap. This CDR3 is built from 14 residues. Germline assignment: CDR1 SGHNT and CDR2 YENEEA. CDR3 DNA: TGTGCCAGCAGCTCCCTCAGGGGCCCCACTGAAGCTTTCTTT. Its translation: CASSSLRGPTEAFF.

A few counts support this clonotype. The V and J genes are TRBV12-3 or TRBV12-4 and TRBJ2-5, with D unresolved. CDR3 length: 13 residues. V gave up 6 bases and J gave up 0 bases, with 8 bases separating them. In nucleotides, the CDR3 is TGTGCCAGCAGAAACAGCAACCAAGAGACCCAGTACTTC. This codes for CASRNSNQETQYF.

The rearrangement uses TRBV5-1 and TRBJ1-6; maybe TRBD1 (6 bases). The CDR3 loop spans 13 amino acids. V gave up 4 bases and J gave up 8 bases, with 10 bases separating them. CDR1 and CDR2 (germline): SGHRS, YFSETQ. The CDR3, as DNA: TGCGCCAGCAGCCGGGACATCCATTCACCCCTCCACTTT. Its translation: CASSRDIHSPLHF.

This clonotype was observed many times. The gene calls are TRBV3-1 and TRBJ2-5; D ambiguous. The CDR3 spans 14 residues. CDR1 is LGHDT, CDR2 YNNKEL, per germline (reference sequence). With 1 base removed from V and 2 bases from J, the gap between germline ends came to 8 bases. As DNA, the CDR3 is TGTGCCAGCAGCCAAGCAAGCAGTCAAGAGACCCAGTACTTC. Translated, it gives CASSQASSQETQYF.

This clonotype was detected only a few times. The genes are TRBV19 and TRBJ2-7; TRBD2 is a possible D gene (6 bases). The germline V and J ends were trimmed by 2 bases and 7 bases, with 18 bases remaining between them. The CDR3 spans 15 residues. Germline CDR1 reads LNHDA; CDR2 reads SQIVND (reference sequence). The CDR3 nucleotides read TGTGCCAGTAGTATATTTGCGGGACGCCGTATAGAGCAGTACTTC. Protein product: CASSIFAGRRIEQYF.

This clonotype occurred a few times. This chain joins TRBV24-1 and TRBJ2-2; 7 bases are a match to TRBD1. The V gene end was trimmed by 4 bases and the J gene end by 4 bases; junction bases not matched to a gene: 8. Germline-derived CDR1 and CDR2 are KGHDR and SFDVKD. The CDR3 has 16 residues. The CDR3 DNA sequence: TGTGCCACCAGTGACTTACCGGGACAGCTCACCGGGGAGCTGTTTTTT. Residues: CATSDLPGQLTGELFF.

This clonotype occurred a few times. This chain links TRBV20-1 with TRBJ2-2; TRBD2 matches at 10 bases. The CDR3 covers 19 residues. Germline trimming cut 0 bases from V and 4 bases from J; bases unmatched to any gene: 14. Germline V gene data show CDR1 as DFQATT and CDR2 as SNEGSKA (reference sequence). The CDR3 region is CSARENRKSGRAPTGELFF. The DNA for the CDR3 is TGCAGTGCTAGAGAAAACAGGAAAAGCGGGAGGGCTCCCACCGGGGAGCTGTTTTTT.

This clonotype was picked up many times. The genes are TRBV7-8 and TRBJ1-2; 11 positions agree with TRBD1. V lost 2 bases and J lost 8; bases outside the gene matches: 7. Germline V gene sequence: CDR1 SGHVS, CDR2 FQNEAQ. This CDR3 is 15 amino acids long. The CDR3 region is CASSLMDRGLGGYTF. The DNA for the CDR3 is TGTGCCAGCAGCTTAATGGACAGGGGGCTGGGAGGCTACACCTTC.